Below are 26 T cell receptor delta chains sequenced from a single sample in a study of Vδ1+ human thymocytes (dated by TCRdb to between 2017 and 2018). These receptors' targets are unknown. Sequencing was carried out with an Illumina MiSeq. RNA extraction was performed with the RNeasy mini kit, and reverse transcription was done with Superscript III. To generate the CDR3 amplicons, a multiplex PCR was run using pooled V-gene forward primers together with a constant-region reverse primer that carried Illumina adaptor overhangs. TCRdb called clones afresh from the public reads with CATT; identical DNA rows were later merged. This sample gives roughly 50,000 delta-chain clones in total; more than 15% of them show up just once. In total, the top ten clones hold 0.5% of the sample. Here is what the overall study found, with its caveats: In contrast to oligoclonal peripheral blood repertoires, thymic TRG and TRD repertoires appeared to be highly polyclonal with Gaussian CDR3 length distributions.

Sequencing was carried out using Vdelta1+ gamma-delta thymocytes from the thymus. The sample's cell subset or site label is to be understood as: FACS-sorted CD3+ TCRalphabeta- TCRVdelta1+ TCRVdelta2- thymocytes. All receptors come from a boy under two years old who had congenital heart surgery.

This clone came up a few times. The chain employs TRDV1 and TRDJ1, with 10 bases that match TRDD3. This CDR3 contains 21 residues. The V gene's germline CDR1 is TSWWSYY and CDR2 QGS. The ends lost 3 bases at V and 0 bases at J; junction bases unmatched: 19. The CDR3 DNA reads as TGTGCTCTTGGGGACGGGAGTAACGGGGGATACGCCTTCCAGTACACCGATAAACTCATCTTT. Protein: CALGDGSNGGYAFQYTDKLIF.

This clone was seen only a few times. This chain joins TRDV1 and TRDJ1; TRDD3 matches 11 bases. The germline CDR1 and CDR2 sequences are TSWWSYY and QGS. The CDR3 has 20 amino acids. Unmatched junction bases numbered 14, after V lost 1 base and J lost 1 base. CDR3 coding DNA: TGTGCTCTTGGGGAACCCCGAGACTGGGGGATAGGGAGAACCACCGATAAACTCATCTTT. Its translation: CALGEPRDWGIGRTTDKLIF.

This clone has more than one count but fewer than ten. This rearrangement joins TRDV1 to TRDJ1, with 7 bases that match TRDD3. The trim removed 3 bases at V and 0 bases at J, leaving 13 bases unmatched. The CDR3 is 18 amino acids. Germline V CDR1 and CDR2: TSWWSYY, QGS. The CDR3 sequence: CALGDPFPRLGYTDKLIF. The CDR3 DNA is TGTGCTCTTGGGGACCCTTTTCCCCGACTGGGGTACACCGATAAACTCATCTTT.

This rearrangement joins TRDV1 to TRDJ1; TRDD3 matches 13 bases. V shed 8 bases, J shed 0 bases, and the junction held 18 bases outside the gene matches. CDR3 length equals 20 residues. CDR1 TSWWSYY and CDR2 QGS come from the germline V gene. CDR3 in amino acids: CALTPTTGGYATDYTDKLIF. In DNA form, the CDR3 reads TGTGCTCTTACCCCCACTACTGGGGGATACGCTACTGATTACACCGATAAACTCATCTTT.

The chain joins TRDV1 to TRDJ1, with 9 bases fitting TRDD2. The CDR3 consists of 19 residues. Looked up from germline, CDR1 is TSWWSYY and CDR2 is QGS. V was clipped by 0 bases and J by 5 bases; unmatched bases: 16. CDR3 residues: CALGELGLPTFLCFDKLIF. The CDR3 DNA is TGTGCTCTTGGGGAACTGGGCCTTCCTACGTTTCTCTGCTTTGATAAACTCATCTTT.

The V and J genes are TRDV1 and TRDJ1, with 13 bases lining up with TRDD3. There are 22 residues in the CDR3. Per the germline V gene, CDR1 is TSWWSYY and CDR2 is QGS. Trimming at V came to 1 base and at J to 0 bases, leaving 17 bases not matched to a gene. This chain's CDR3 is CALGERYRYAYWGIRYTDKLIF. CDR3 nucleotides: TGTGCTCTTGGGGAACGGTACCGATACGCTTACTGGGGGATACGGTACACCGATAAACTCATCTTT.

The chain couples TRDV1 to TRDJ1; 7 positions agree with TRDD3. The germline gives CDR1 TSWWSYY, CDR2 QGS. Unmatched junction bases numbered 20, after V lost 1 base and J lost 0 bases. The CDR3 length is 21 residues. CDR3 DNA: TGTGCTCTTGGGGAACCCCTTTGGGTTCCTGGGGGGACTCTGTACACCGATAAACTCATCTTT. This encodes CALGEPLWVPGGTLYTDKLIF.

The rearrangement uses TRDV1 and TRDJ1; weak D call: TRDD3 (6 bases). CDR1 is TSWWSYY and CDR2 is QGS in the germline V gene. V was clipped by 9 bases and J by 1 base, with 24 bases between them. The CDR3 spans 17 residues. The CDR3 DNA sequence: TGTGCTCTAGAAGGGTGGTCGATAATGGGGGGCACCGATAAACTCATCTTT. Translating it yields CALEGWSIMGGTDKLIF.

This clone was seen a handful of times. The gene calls are TRDV1 and TRDJ1; 9 nucleotides align to TRDD2. The CDR3 is 25 residues long. Germline CDR1 and CDR2: TSWWSYY and QGS. Trimming cost V 0 bases and J 0 bases; bases outside gene matches: 29. CDR3 in DNA: TGTGCTCTTGGGGAACTAGTCCCCCGCCTTCCTACAAGAGGAGGGGGAGGAGGGTACACCGATAAACTCATCTTT. It encodes CALGELVPRLPTRGGGGGYTDKLIF.

This clone was counted only a few times. This sequence joins TRDV1 and TRDJ1; TRDD3 agrees at 7 bases. The CDR3 loop spans 23 amino acids. Germline V gene lookup returns CDR1 TSWWSYY and CDR2 QGS. The V and J ends lost 2 bases and 2 bases, in that order; junction bases with no gene match: 29. CDR3 nucleotide sequence: TGTGCTCTTGGGGAAGGGATTACGGATTACGGTTTACTGGGGCCCAGGAGTACCGATAAACTCATCTTT. As protein: CALGEGITDYGLLGPRSTDKLIF.

The chain uses TRDV1 and TRDJ1, with D tentatively TRDD3 (8 bases). The CDR3 runs 20 residues. Trimming pared 0 bases from V and 0 bases from J, leaving 23 bases between. Germline V lookup: CDR1 TSWWSYY, CDR2 QGS. This CDR3 reads CALGELLPNGGYMDTDKLIF. The CDR3 coding sequence is TGTGCTCTTGGGGAACTACTTCCTAACGGGGGATATATGGACACCGATAAACTCATCTTT.

This chain uses TRDV1 with TRDJ1, with 13 nucleotides matching TRDD3. This CDR3 region has 22 residues. The ends lost 9 bases at V and 0 bases at J; junction bases unmatched: 25. The V gene's germline CDR1 is TSWWSYY and CDR2 QGS. CDR3: CALGSAFLIPYWGIRYTDKLIF. In nucleotides, the CDR3 is TGTGCTCTGGGATCGGCCTTCCTCATACCGTACTGGGGGATACGCTACACCGATAAACTCATCTTT.

The J gene is TRDJ1, the V gene TRDV1; TRDD3 matches 12 bases. CDR1 and CDR2 (germline): TSWWSYY, QGS. V lost 3 bases to trimming and J lost 7 bases; unmatched junction nucleotides: 36. There are 25 residues in the CDR3. The DNA for the CDR3 is TGTGCTCTTGGGGAGGTCCTTCCTACCGTCTCTAGGTACTGGGGGATACTATTCCGAGGCGGTAAACTCATCTTT. Translating gives CALGEVLPTVSRYWGILFRGGKLIF.

This chain links TRDV1 with TRDJ1, with TRDD3 matching over 9 bases. V was pared by 0 bases and J by 7 bases, with 21 bases of the junction left unmatched. Germline V gene sequence: CDR1 TSWWSYY, CDR2 QGS. The CDR3 contains 20 residues. The CDR3 region is CALGELLPPFSVGIRRKLIF. CDR3 nucleotide sequence: TGTGCTCTTGGGGAACTCCTCCCTCCCTTTAGTGTGGGGATACGTCGTAAACTCATCTTT.

This chain links TRDV1 with TRDJ1, with D maybe TRDD3 (6 bases). The CDR3 spans 16 residues. V was clipped by 5 bases and J by 7 bases, with 23 bases between them. Germline V lookup: CDR1 TSWWSYY, CDR2 QGS. The CDR3: CALGTRLPPRGSKLIF. DNA for the CDR3: TGTGCTCTTGGGACCCGGCTGCCCCCACGGGGGAGTAAACTCATCTTT.

The chain couples TRDV1 to TRDJ1, with TRDD3 identical over 9 bases. This CDR3 contains 22 residues. Trimming at V came to 3 bases and at J to 0 bases, leaving 23 bases not matched to a gene. Germline lookup yields CDR1 TSWWSYY and CDR2 QGS. CDR3 loop: CALGDLLPNGDTRCQYTDKLIF. The CDR3 bases are TGTGCTCTTGGGGACCTACTTCCTAACGGGGATACGCGTTGTCAGTACACCGATAAACTCATCTTT.

V usage is TRDV1 and J usage is TRDJ1; the match to TRDD3 covers 9 bases. This CDR3 contains 22 residues. V dropped 4 bases and J dropped 2; count of bases not matched to a gene: 26. The germline CDR1 and CDR2 sequences are TSWWSYY and QGS. CDR3 nucleotide sequence: TGTGCTCTTGGGGCCCATTTCCTAATCCCCGCCATGGCTGGGGGATCGACCGATAAACTCATCTTT. Its translation is CALGAHFLIPAMAGGSTDKLIF.

The V and J genes are TRDV1 and TRDJ1; D is ambiguous. The CDR3 length is 17 residues. Germline V gene data show CDR1 as TSWWSYY and CDR2 as QGS. V was shortened by 0 bases and J by 1 base, with 15 bases between the two germline ends. The CDR3 DNA reads as TGTGCTCTTGGGGAACTTTCTGGAACGCAGGGCACCGATAAACTCATCTTT. Translated: CALGELSGTQGTDKLIF.

This clone was seen only a few times. The chain carries TRDV1 and TRDJ1; 10 positions match TRDD3. The germline CDR1 and CDR2 sequences are TSWWSYY and QGS. This CDR3 contains 21 residues. Losses at the gene ends were 1 base for V and 3 bases for J; bases not matched to a gene: 20. The CDR3 bases are TGTGCTCTTGGGGAACCAGGCATCCCTGTTAGGCTGGGGGATATTCCCGATAAACTCATCTTT. Encoded protein: CALGEPGIPVRLGDIPDKLIF.

The count of this clone is one. V and J are TRDV1 and TRDJ1, with D possibly matching TRDD3 (8 bases). V dropped 1 base and J dropped 0 bases, with 30 bases sitting between them. Germline assignment: CDR1 TSWWSYY and CDR2 QGS. CDR3 length: 22 amino acids. CDR3 amino acids: CALGEPTFPTYWGVRYTDKLIF. In DNA form, the CDR3 reads TGTGCTCTTGGGGAACCCACCTTTCCTACCTACTGGGGGGTACGGTACACCGATAAACTCATCTTT.

This clone occurred a few times. The chain recombines TRDV1 with TRDJ1, with TRDD3 matching over 9 bases. V was clipped by 1 base and J by 1 base; unmatched bases: 7. CDR1 TSWWSYY and CDR2 QGS come from the germline V gene. CDR3 length: 17 residues. This chain's CDR3 is CALGEPCTGIRTDKLIF. In DNA form, the CDR3 reads TGTGCTCTTGGGGAACCATGTACGGGGATACGCACCGATAAACTCATCTTT.

A few counts support this clone. The V gene is TRDV1, the J gene TRDJ1; the match to TRDD2 covers 7 bases. The CDR3 spans 14 residues. Germline V gene lookup returns CDR1 TSWWSYY and CDR2 QGS. After removal of 5 bases from V and 8 bases from J, the junction contained 11 bases not matched to a gene. The CDR3 region has the DNA TGTGCTCTTGGGACCGGCCTTCCTCCCGTAAAACTCATCTTT. It encodes CALGTGLPPVKLIF.

The sample holds a few counts of this clone. The rearrangement uses TRDV1 and TRDJ1, with D perhaps TRDD3 (6 bases). V lost 4 bases to trimming and J lost 0 bases, with 24 bases between them. CDR1 and CDR2 (germline): TSWWSYY, QGS. This CDR3 region has 19 residues. In nucleotides, the CDR3 is TGTGCTCTTGGGGCGCGCTCCCCTTTTTTGGGGGGTTACACCGATAAACTCATCTTT. This codes for CALGARSPFLGGYTDKLIF.

The chain employs TRDV1 and TRDJ1; 10 bases match TRDD3. The CDR3 sequence is 17 residues long. V gave up 0 bases and J gave up 3 bases; unmatched junction bases: 7. From germline, CDR1 is TSWWSYY and CDR2 QGS. Written as DNA, the CDR3 is TGTGCTCTTGGGGAACTCGGCTACTGGGGGATTCCCGATAAACTCATCTTT. Translated: CALGELGYWGIPDKLIF.

This clone was recorded a few times. This rearrangement joins TRDV1 to TRDJ1; D perhaps matches TRDD3 (5 bases). The CDR3 spans 16 residues. The ends were cut back, 0 bases at V and 7 bases at J, with 18 bases in the middle. The germline CDR1 and CDR2 sequences are TSWWSYY and QGS. In DNA form, the CDR3 reads TGTGCTCTTGGGGAACTAACCCTAGGGGGGCGAACTAAACTCATCTTT. This encodes CALGELTLGGRTKLIF.

This chain joins TRDV1 and TRDJ1, with TRDD3 matching 11 bases. This CDR3 has 21 amino acids. V was clipped by 0 bases and J by 4 bases; unmatched bases: 19. Germline CDR1 reads TSWWSYY; CDR2 reads QGS. For the CDR3, the DNA is TGTGCTCTTGGGGAACTGGGCTTCCTACGAGGGATGGGGGATACGGTCGATAAACTCATCTTT. Protein product: CALGELGFLRGMGDTVDKLIF.